This record concerns one T cell receptor (beta chain) sequence. Its antigen remains unidentified. Per-base quality was not reported, and no clone a single base away is much larger than it. Each donor gave one peripheral blood draw, roughly 0.12 L on average, collected into heparinised tubes. Naive, central memory, regulatory and stem cell-like memory CD4+ T cells were sorted on a BD FACSAria II using a panel including CD45RO, CCR7, CD25, CD127, CD95 and CD27. Purity was above 95% for every sorted population. PBMCs were isolated immediately by Lymphoprep density gradient centrifugation and stained directly without culture. So that batch effects would be minimized, each experiment stained and sorted samples in pairs, pairing one healthy donor with one patient. V has 0 bases trimmed and J has 5 bases trimmed; junction bases matching no gene number 7. Inclusive of the bounding cysteine and phenylalanine, the CDR3 is 16 residues long. The retained sequence is limited to the CDR3, 48 bases, with the frame set at the first base. The germline V gene specifies SGHDN as CDR1 and FVKESK as CDR2.

This entry belongs to a study of beta chain features in type 1 diabetes listed by TCRdb under 2018. At the level of the whole study: Patients and healthy donors did not differ in mean age, gender distribution, total cell number or subset yield. A total of roughly 98,000,000 sorted cells were examined across all samples, and a strong correlation was observed between cell number per subset and RNA yield. In the study, recently diagnosed type 1 diabetes patients and matched healthy donors were compared on the TCRB repertoires of their sorted circulating CD4+ T cell subsets. Naive and central memory subsets were obtained from all 30 or so donors, but regulatory and stem cell-like memory subsets were isolated from only 8 patients and 8 healthy donors.

All of the isolated RNA was reverse transcribed with the High Capacity cDNA Reverse Transcription Kit, so expressed TCRB transcripts were sequenced. For stem cell-like memory T cell samples, survey-depth immunoSEQ sequencing was used, averaging about 1 million total reads per sample. Sorted cells were lysed in RLT buffer, and RNA was extracted using DNase-treated RNeasy Micro or Mini kits according to cell number. To prevent cross-contamination, every cell subset was processed on its own, while patient and healthy donor samples were processed together. Using the immunoSEQ multiplex PCR, TCRB sequences were amplified from cDNA into 87-bp fragments spanning the CDR3 region. Amplicons were sequenced on the Illumina HiSeq platform. In the original analysis: PCR bias was corrected computationally using synthetic template baselines, and reads within Hamming distance 2 were collapsed, with unmergeable singletons discarded. Reads were aligned to IMGT to assign V, D and J genes, CDR3 length, and insertions or deletions at six rearrangement sites. Clonotype counts were normalized to sorted cell number within each subset before computing true diversity and Gini coefficients with the tcR R package. The overlap coefficient, calculated on TCRB nucleotide sequences, was used to quantify repertoire sharing. What TCRdb holds here is the immuneACCESS table cut down to in-frame rearrangements. Part of the clones is not present; checked against another copy, under half of the missing clones reflect an unresolved V gene, and the others are unexplained. For V, J and clone size, that table is used; D and trimming come from the DNA. The sample yields tens of thousands of clones; about 50% were counted once. The top ten clonotypes cover about 0.25% of the sample.

General study outcomes and caveats: Shorter templates might be favored by PCR, yet because patient and control samples were amplified and corrected together, any such skew would affect both groups equally. The naive, central memory and regulatory TCRB repertoires appeared to resemble one another more closely among patients than among healthy donors. Fewer insertions and more nucleotide deletions at VDJ recombination sites were observed in patients with type 1 diabetes, implying thymic rearrangement abnormalities. HLA sub-analyses involved small numbers of individuals, so any influence of HLA type on TCRB rearrangement remained unresolved. A moderate but significant shortening of TCRB CDR3 length was observed in type 1 diabetes patients in all four CD4+ subsets. Because cDNA was sequenced instead of genomic DNA, activated cells with high expression could be over-represented, although the groups did not differ in activation or CD3 levels.

The V and J genes are TRBV14 and TRBJ2-7; 10 central nucleotides agree with TRBD1. Sequenced: stem cell memory CD4+ T cells from blood. The sample's cell subset or site, from its label and the paper: stem cell-like memory CD4+ T cells. The TCR comes from a woman aged 25-40 years in good health. The CDR3 region has the sequence CASSQDLGQGRNEQYF. The nucleotides read TGTGCCAGCAGCCAAGATCTGGGACAGGGGAGAAACGAGCAGTACTTC.